One sample yielded the 25 T cell receptor beta chains listed below, sequenced in a study of T cell clones after liver transplantation. Profiling relied on immunoSEQ multiplex PCR, and the TCRdb table lists in-frame clones only, not all of them. The table has some 33,000 clones, just under 95% seen once. Sequencing was performed on CD8+ T cells from blood, taken 12 months after liver transplant. These receptors all come from a human patient who received a liver transplant. The T cells may partly be graft donor cells.

The V and J genes are TRBV11-3 and TRBJ2-7; the D is unclear. Deletions cut 3 bases from V and 1 base from J, with 7 bases between. This CDR3 is built from 13 residues. CDR1 is SGHNT, CDR2 YENEEA, per germline. The CDR3 is CASSFTESYEQYF. CDR3 DNA: TGTGCCAGCAGCTTTACGGAGTCCTACGAGCAGTACTTC.

This chain links TRBV28 with TRBJ2-1; TRBD2 agrees at 9 bases. CDR1 MDHEN and CDR2 SYDVKM come from the germline V gene. The CDR3 runs 16 residues. Trimming at V came to 3 bases and at J to 9 bases, leaving 12 bases not matched to a gene. CDR3 residues: CASSFRLAGENTEQFF. The CDR3 nucleotides read TGTGCCAGCAGTTTCAGGTTAGCGGGAGAGAACACTGAGCAGTTCTTC.

This chain connects TRBV4-1 to TRBJ2-7; D not certain. V lost 4 bases, J lost 2 bases, and 12 bases lay in between. CDR1 MGHRA and CDR2 YSYEKL come from the germline V gene. This CDR3 is built from 14 residues. CDR3 amino acids: CASSRIELPYEQYF. As DNA, the CDR3 is TGCGCCAGCAGCCGGATTGAGTTGCCCTACGAGCAGTACTTC.

The chain recombines TRBV7-2 with TRBJ2-7; 7 bases are shared with TRBD1. Per the germline V gene, CDR1 is SGHTA and CDR2 is FQGNSA. The trim removed 1 base at V and 0 bases at J, leaving 0 bases unmatched. The CDR3 length is 14 residues. The CDR3 region has the DNA TGTGCCAGCAGCTTAGGGGACAGCTCCTACGAGCAGTACTTC. Translated, it gives CASSLGDSSYEQYF.

The chain combines TRBV19 with TRBJ1-1, with D unclear. CDR3 size: 13 residues. Germline lookup yields CDR1 LNHDA and CDR2 SQIVND (reference sequence). The ends were cut back, 6 bases at V and 7 bases at J, with 15 bases in the middle. CDR3 in DNA: TGTGCCAGTAGCCGTGGGCCTGGCGGTGAAGCTTTCTTT. Protein sequence: CASSRGPGGEAFF.

The rearrangement links TRBV27 to TRBJ1-4; perhaps TRBD1 as D (5 bases). Germline CDR1 reads MNHEY; CDR2 reads SMNVEV (reference sequence). CDR3 length: 15 residues. V dropped 5 bases and J dropped 7 bases, with 17 bases sitting between them. CDR3 residues: CASSPMRGTREKLFF. In DNA form, the CDR3 reads TGTGCCAGCAGTCCGATGCGGGGGACTCGTGAAAAACTGTTTTTT.

In its sample, this clone was seen once. The rearrangement joins TRBV6-6 to TRBJ1-2; D may be TRBD1 (6 bases). Germline V gene data show CDR1 as MNHNY and CDR2 as SVGAGI (reference sequence). V lost 2 bases and J 4 bases, leaving 17 bases between the germline ends. The CDR3 totals 16 residues. The CDR3 protein is CASSYERQGSSYGYTF. For the CDR3, the DNA is TGTGCCAGCAGTTACGAGAGGCAGGGGAGTTCCTATGGCTACACCTTC.

The V and J genes are TRBV21-1 and TRBJ2-7; no check of the table's D call, TRBD2, against the DNA was made. TRBV21-1 is assigned pseudogene status. The CDR3 runs 18 residues. The CDR3 is CASSSYPGTSGRVNEQYF. CDR3 coding DNA: TGTGCCAGCAGCAGTTACCCCGGGACTAGCGGGAGGGTCAACGAGCAGTACTTC.

V gene TRBV4-1 combines with J gene TRBJ2-3, with 9 positions matching TRBD2. Germline CDR1 and CDR2: MGHRA and YSYEKL. The CDR3 extends over 16 amino acids. The V segment lost 4 bases and the J segment 0 bases; nucleotides outside the gene matches: 5. In nucleotides, the CDR3 is TGCGCCAGCAGCCCCAGGACTAGCGCCAGCACAGATACGCAGTATTTT. It translates to CASSPRTSASTDTQYF.

This rearrangement joins TRBV5-1 to TRBJ2-1; no firm D call. Germline CDR1 and CDR2: SGHRS and YFSETQ. This CDR3 region has 14 residues. Trimming took 4 bases from V and 0 from J, leaving 8 bases between them. The CDR3 is CASSLRSSYNEQFF. CDR3 nucleotides: TGCGCCAGCAGCCTCCGGTCCTCCTACAATGAGCAGTTCTTC.

This chain connects TRBV6-5 to TRBJ2-7, with 9 nucleotides matching TRBD1. The CDR3 is 16 amino acids. The germline V gene has CDR1 MNHEY and CDR2 SVGAGI. J lost 1 base, V lost 0 bases, and 4 bases had no gene match. The CDR3 nucleotides are TGTGCCAGCAGTTACTCCTGGGGACAGGGATCCTACGAGCAGTACTTC. Amino acids: CASSYSWGQGSYEQYF.

The chain couples TRBV14 to TRBJ2-3; 7 positions match TRBD2. V trimming: 4 bases; J trimming: 4 bases; junction bases outside the gene matches: 11. The germline gives CDR1 SGHDN, CDR2 FVKESK. The CDR3 contains 16 residues. The CDR3: CASSLLGGSLSDTQYF. Here the CDR3 DNA reads TGTGCCAGCAGCCTCCTTGGCGGGAGTCTCTCAGATACGCAGTATTTT.

The chain employs TRBV5-1 and TRBJ1-2; unclear D gene. Germline CDR1 and CDR2: SGHRS and YFSETQ. Trimming took off 0 bases at V and 2 bases at J, with 8 bases between the two ends. This CDR3 is built from 14 residues. The DNA of the CDR3 is TGCGCCAGCAGCTTGGATGGGCCGAACTATGGCTACACCTTC. Translated, it gives CASSLDGPNYGYTF.

V is TRBV4-3 and J is TRBJ1-4, with a possible D match to TRBD1 (6 bases). V dropped 4 bases and J dropped 7 bases, with 16 bases sitting between them. In germline, CDR1 is LGHNA, CDR2 YSLEER. The CDR3 covers 15 residues. The CDR3 nucleotides read TGCGCCAGCAGCCGTCTTACAGGGTTGGGTGAAAAACTGTTTTTT. The encoded protein is CASSRLTGLGEKLFF.

V usage is TRBV4-1 and J usage is TRBJ2-7; 10 bases are shared with TRBD2. The CDR3 has 14 amino acids. Germline V lookup: CDR1 MGHRA, CDR2 YSYEKL. V lost 7 bases to trimming and J lost 6 bases; unmatched junction nucleotides: 9. CDR3 residues: CASKGASGSFEQYF. DNA of the CDR3: TGCGCCAGCAAGGGAGCTAGCGGGAGCTTCGAGCAGTACTTC.

This clone was found a few times. The chain has TRBV29-1 and TRBJ2-7, with D perhaps TRBD1 (5 bases). CDR3 size: 15 residues. V was trimmed by 7 bases and J by 0 bases, leaving 19 bases between them. Germline loops: CDR1 SQVTM, CDR2 ANQGSEA. Here the CDR3 reads CSARNDSLSSYEQYF. As DNA, the CDR3 is TGCAGCGCTAGAAATGACAGTCTGAGCTCCTACGAGCAGTACTTC.

The V call is TRBV5-4, the J call TRBJ2-1; no clear D. Trimming left V 5 bases short and J 0 bases short, with 12 bases between. The CDR3 totals 15 residues. Looked up from germline, CDR1 is SGHNT and CDR2 is YYREEE (reference sequence). This CDR3 reads CASSSAISSYNEQFF. CDR3 sequence (DNA): TGTGCCAGCAGTTCTGCTATTAGCTCCTACAATGAGCAGTTCTTC. Based on the CDR3 plus reference TRBV5-4 and TRBJ2-1, the full variable domain is ETGVTQSPTHLIKTRGQQVTLRCSSQSGHNTVSWYQQALGQGPQFIFQYYREEENGRGNFPPRFSGLQFPNYSSELNVNALELDDSALYLCASSSAISSYNEQFFGPGTRLTVL.

J is TRBJ2-1 and V is TRBV5-4; TRBD2 matches at 9 bases. The junction had 14 bases not matched to a gene; V was cut back by 5 bases and J by 8 bases. This CDR3 is built from 16 residues. Germline V CDR1 and CDR2: SGHNT, YYREEE (reference sequence). The CDR3 DNA sequence: TGTGCCAGCAGGCGGCAAAGCGGCGGGAGGGCTTATGAGCAGTTCTTC. Translated: CASRRQSGGRAYEQFF. Variable domain in full (rest from reference TRBV5-4 and TRBJ2-1): ETGVTQSPTHLIKTRGQQVTLRCSSQSGHNTVSWYQQALGQGPQFIFQYYREEENGRGNFPPRFSGLQFPNYSSELNVNALELDDSALYLCASRRQSGGRAYEQFFGPGTRLTVL.

This rearrangement joins TRBV28 to TRBJ2-7; possibly TRBD2 for D (6 bases). The CDR3 sequence is 14 residues long. Trimming shortened V by 2 bases and J by 3 bases, and 11 bases separated the two germline ends. CDR1 is MDHEN, CDR2 SYDVKM, per germline. In DNA, the CDR3 is TGTGCCAGCAGTTTAGGGGTAGCGGTCTACGAGCAGTACTTC. Encoded protein: CASSLGVAVYEQYF. Full variable domain (remainder filled in from reference TRBV28 and TRBJ2-7): DVKVTQSSRYLVKRTGEKVFLECVQDMDHENMFWYRQDPGLGLRLIYFSYDVKMKEKGDIPEGYSVSREKKERFSLILESASTNQTSMYLCASSLGVAVYEQYFGPGTRLTVT.

The DNA of the CDR3 is TGTGCCAGCAGTTTATTGGACTATTACAATGAGCAGTTCTTC. It specifies CASSLLDYYNEQFF. J is TRBJ2-1 and V is TRBV27, with D maybe TRBD2 (6 bases). Trimming took 1 base from V and 4 from J, leaving 8 bases between them. The CDR3 consists of 14 residues. Per germline, CDR1 MNHEY and CDR2 SMNVEV (reference sequence).

The chain recombines TRBV7-3 with TRBJ2-2, with a weak D call TRBD1 (5 bases). The CDR3 is 15 residues long. Between the trimmed V and J ends, which lost 1 base and 6 bases, there was a span of 12 bases. Germline V gene lookup returns CDR1 SGHTA and CDR2 FQGTGA. CDR3 loop: CASSLRGRGAGELFF. Here the CDR3 DNA reads TGTGCCAGCAGCTTAAGGGGTAGGGGTGCCGGGGAGCTGTTTTTT.

The V gene is TRBV29-1, the J gene TRBJ1-2, with a tentative D call TRBD1 (5 bases). The germline CDR1 and CDR2 sequences are SQVTM and ANQGSEA. The CDR3 has 13 residues. V was shortened by 3 bases and J by 4 bases, with 12 bases between the two germline ends. This chain's CDR3 is CSVDEGAFYGYTF. CDR3 sequence (DNA): TGCAGCGTTGATGAAGGGGCGTTCTATGGCTACACCTTC.

The chain links TRBV28 to TRBJ1-4; D uncertain. The CDR3 sequence is 16 residues long. Germline V CDR1 and CDR2: MDHEN, SYDVKM. With 2 bases removed from V and 3 bases from J, the gap between germline ends came to 13 bases. CDR3 sequence reads: CASSLVGNAANEKLFF. CDR3 DNA: TGTGCCAGCAGTTTAGTGGGGAACGCGGCTAATGAAAAACTGTTTTTT.

This chain links TRBV5-5 with TRBJ2-3, with D possibly TRBD2 on 5 matching bases. Germline V gene sequence: CDR1 SGHKS, CDR2 YYEKEE (reference sequence). The length of the CDR3 is 15 residues. V shed 1 base and J shed 2 bases, with 11 bases lying between them. The CDR3 spells CASSLPLRVTDTQYF. The CDR3 DNA sequence: TGTGCCAGCAGCTTGCCCCTGCGGGTCACAGATACGCAGTATTTT.

The chain combines TRBV14 with TRBJ2-1, with 10 bases that match TRBD2. There are 17 residues in the CDR3. Trimming at V came to 8 bases and at J to 5 bases, leaving 15 bases not matched to a gene. Germline CDR1 SGHDN, CDR2 FVKESK. The CDR3 region has the DNA TGTGCCAGCGGGGGGACTAGCGTGGTGCTTGTGGACAATGAGCAGTTCTTC. Its translation is CASGGTSVVLVDNEQFF.